One and the same sample provided the 9 T cell receptor beta chains below, sequenced in a study of low-dose radiotherapy and immunotherapy resistance in tumors. Primers used for first-strand cDNA, a TRAV- and TRBV-specific set, covered both alpha and beta chains. TCR amplification used around 19 PCR cycles, a constant-region primer and a V-primer adapter. TCRdb re-derived calls from the reads in MiXCR, one entry per CDR3 protein. Among 30,000 to 45,000 distinct CDR3 sequences listed, roughly 20% were seen once. The time point: after trial treatment. Treatment reported: LDRT plus nivolumab, ipilimumab, low-dose cyclophosphamide and aspirin (RACIN trial). Here the sequenced sample was PBMCs, taken after low-dose radiotherapy plus immunotherapy. The receptors were gathered from a female donor with ovarian cancer.

The sample holds many counts of this clonotype. The CDR3 region has the DNA TGTGCCAGCAGCTTCAGCGGGGGGGCGGGCAATGAGCAGTTCTTC. It yields the protein CASSFSGGAGNEQFF. The chain employs TRBV11-2 and TRBJ2-1, with 10 bases that match TRBD2. The germline gives CDR1 SGHAT, CDR2 FQNNGV. The junction had 5 bases not matched to a gene; V was cut back by 3 bases and J by 6 bases. There are 15 residues in the CDR3.

This clonotype has ten or more counts. The chain uses TRBV5-6 and TRBJ2-5; the D call may be TRBD1 or TRBD2 (5 bases each). The CDR3 extends over 13 amino acids. Germline values: CDR1 SGHDT, CDR2 YYEEEE. V was cut by 1 base and J by 5 bases, with 9 bases left in between. As DNA, the CDR3 is TGTGCCAGCAGCTTGACCGAGGGGGAGACCCAGTACTTC. Encoded protein: CASSLTEGETQYF.

This clonotype was picked up many times. CDR3: CASGGQLHQPQHF. In DNA form, the CDR3 reads TGTGCCAGCGGAGGACAATTACATCAGCCCCAGCATTTT. The V call is TRBV27, the J call TRBJ1-5; perhaps TRBD1 as D (5 bases). Germline loops: CDR1 MNHEY, CDR2 SMNVEV (reference sequence). CDR3 length equals 13 residues. Trimming stripped 8 bases from V and 5 bases from J, with 13 bases between.

The V call is TRBV30, the J call TRBJ2-1; D uncertain. This CDR3 spans 13 amino acids. Trimming took off 2 bases at V and 2 bases at J, with 7 bases between the two ends. Germline V gene lookup returns CDR1 GTSNPN and CDR2 SVGIG (reference sequence). This chain's CDR3 is CAWSLGTYNEQFF. CDR3 sequence (DNA): TGTGCCTGGAGTCTAGGGACCTACAATGAGCAGTTCTTC.

This clonotype was observed many times. V gene TRBV19 combines with J gene TRBJ2-7; 7 bases align to TRBD2. Germline values: CDR1 LNHDA, CDR2 SQIVND (reference sequence). The CDR3 has 15 amino acids. The J segment lost 1 base and the V segment lost 5 bases, leaving 8 bases of the junction unmatched. The CDR3 protein is CASSPTGTTSYEQYF. CDR3 DNA sequence: TGTGCCAGTAGTCCCACCGGGACTACGTCCTACGAGCAGTACTTC.

For this clonotype: This likely reflects a read error, since a far larger clone is one base away. This chain joins TRBV13 and TRBJ2-7; maybe TRBD2 (5 bases). V lost 7 bases and J lost 4, with 23 bases in between. Germline CDR1 and CDR2: PRHDT and FYEKMQ (reference sequence). The CDR3 spans 16 residues. CDR3 nucleotides: TGTGCCAGCATCACTTCTCCCCGGACTCGCACTTACGAGCAGTACTTC. This sequence encodes CASITSPRTRTYEQYF.

The table lists this clonotype with many counts. The chain combines TRBV6-8 with TRBJ2-7, with 7 bases matching TRBD1. Germline CDR1 reads MNHGY; CDR2 reads SAAAGT. This CDR3 is 15 amino acids long. After removal of 2 bases from V and 0 bases from J, the junction contained 4 bases not matched to a gene. CDR3 protein: CASSYNRGHSYEQYF. The CDR3 DNA follows: TGTGCCAGCAGTTACAACAGGGGCCACTCCTACGAGCAGTACTTC.

This clonotype showed up many times. CDR3 amino acids: CASRSGTSGINEQFF. Written as DNA, the CDR3 is TGTGCCAGCCGGTCCGGGACTAGCGGAATCAATGAGCAGTTCTTC. The chain couples TRBV12-3 or TRBV12-4 to TRBJ2-1; TRBD2 aligns across 11 bases. The CDR3 extends over 15 amino acids. The J segment lost 6 bases and the V segment lost 8 bases, leaving 9 bases of the junction unmatched.

This clonotype was detected once. The chain uses TRBV4-3 and TRBJ1-1; 8 nucleotides align to TRBD1. This CDR3 contains 16 residues. Germline V gives CDR1 LGHNA, CDR2 YSLEER. The ends lost 1 base at V and 3 bases at J; junction bases unmatched: 7. The CDR3 sequence is CASSQGYRGFYTEAFF. CDR3 bases: TGCGCCAGCAGCCAAGGCTACAGGGGGTTCTACACTGAAGCTTTCTTT.